The TCR beta chain described here comes from a study of radiotherapy plus CTLA-4 blockade in lung cancer. V shed 5 bases, J shed 5 bases, and the junction held 7 bases outside the gene matches. CDR1 SEHNR and CDR2 FQNEAQ come from the germline V gene (reference sequence). The CDR3 totals 14 residues. Assay: immunoSEQ multiplex PCR; the TCRdb copy retains only in-frame clones and omits some. The data hold around 41,000 clones, with 65% to 75% observed a single time. The material was peripheral blood, obtained from a patient treated with radiotherapy plus ipilimumab. The chain couples TRBV7-9 to TRBJ2-5; 8 bases fit TRBD1. This receptor was taken from a human donor with non-small cell lung cancer who had a partial response to radiotherapy plus ipilimumab. CDR3 region: CASSPRQGKETQYF. CDR3 DNA: TGTGCCAGCAGCCCGCGACAGGGGAAGGAGACCCAGTACTTC.